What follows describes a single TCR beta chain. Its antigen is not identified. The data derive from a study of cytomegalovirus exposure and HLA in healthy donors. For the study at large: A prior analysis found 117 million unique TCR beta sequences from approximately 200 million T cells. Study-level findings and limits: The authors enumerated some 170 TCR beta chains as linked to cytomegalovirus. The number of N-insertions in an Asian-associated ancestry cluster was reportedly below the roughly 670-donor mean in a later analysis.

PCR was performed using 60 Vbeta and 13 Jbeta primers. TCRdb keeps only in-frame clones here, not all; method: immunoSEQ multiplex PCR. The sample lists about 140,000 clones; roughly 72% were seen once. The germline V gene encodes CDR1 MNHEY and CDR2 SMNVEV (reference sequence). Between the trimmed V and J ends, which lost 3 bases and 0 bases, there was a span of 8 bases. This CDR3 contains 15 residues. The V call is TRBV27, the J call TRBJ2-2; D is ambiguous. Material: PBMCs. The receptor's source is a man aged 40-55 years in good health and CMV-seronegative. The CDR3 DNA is TGTGCCAGCAGTTTTAGTTTTTCGAACACCGGGGAGCTGTTTTTT. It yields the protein CASSFSFSNTGELFF.